Below, 30 T cell receptor beta chains from the same sample are listed, as sequenced in a study of T cell responses to AZD1222 COVID-19 vaccine (dated by TCRdb to the early 2020s). In light of the paper, this sample's time point label describes: about 28 days (+/-7) after the second vaccine dose. What this sample's treatment or condition label stands for: meningococcal conjugate vaccine given as trial control. Preparation of the library involved the immunoSEQ multiplex PCR assay. Entries here come from immuneACCESS through TCRdb and include only in-frame sequences with V and J called. Some clones fail to appear in such tables; in the studies checked, an unresolved V gene covers under half of the shortfall, and the cause of the remainder is unknown. The sample contains 120,000 to 150,000 clones, 88% of them found a single time. 5.4% of the sample is taken by the ten largest. The source was peripheral blood, collected 28 days after the second dose of the MenACWY control vaccine. The receptors stem from an adult who received the MenACWY meningococcal vaccine as a control.

The rearrangement uses TRBV18 and TRBJ1-1; a possible D gene is TRBD1 (5 bases). Trimming took off 2 bases at V and 0 bases at J, with 7 bases between the two ends. Germline V gene sequence: CDR1 KGHSH, CDR2 LQKENI. The CDR3 consists of 14 residues. The CDR3 nucleotides read TGTGCCAGCTCACCATTGGACATGAACACTGAAGCTTTCTTT. Translation gives CASSPLDMNTEAFF.

The V and J genes are TRBV24-1 and TRBJ2-2; D ambiguous. The CDR3 spans 16 residues. The V gene lost 5 bases and the J gene lost 0 bases, with 12 bases spanning the gap. CDR1 is KGHDR and CDR2 is SFDVKD in the germline V gene. CDR3 in DNA: TGTGCCACCAGTGTAGTAGGAAACGCGAACACCGGGGAGCTGTTTTTT. Its translation is CATSVVGNANTGELFF.

The genes are TRBV28 and TRBJ1-4, with D perhaps matching TRBD1 (5 bases). Trimming removed 5 bases at V and 4 bases at J, with 17 bases between. From germline, CDR1 is MDHEN and CDR2 SYDVKM. This CDR3 has 16 amino acids. CDR3 coding DNA: TGTGCCAGCAGTCCCTTGGGGCGGGGGTATAATGAAAAACTGTTTTTT. Translating gives CASSPLGRGYNEKLFF.

CDR3 DNA: TGCGCCAGCAGCCAAGAAAGAACAGGGGCCTACGAGCAGTACTTC. This sequence encodes CASSQERTGAYEQYF. V gene TRBV4-3 combines with J gene TRBJ2-7, with 7 positions matching TRBD1. CDR1 is LGHNA and CDR2 is YSLEER in the germline V gene. The CDR3 loop spans 15 amino acids. J lost 2 bases, V lost 0 bases, and 4 bases had no gene match.

This clone was detected once. In DNA, the CDR3 is TGTGCCAGCAGCGGACAGGGCAGGGACTACACCTTC. Translated, it gives CASSGQGRDYTF. V is TRBV6-5 and J is TRBJ1-2, with 8 bases matching TRBD1. The CDR3 has 12 residues. V gave up 6 bases and J gave up 10 bases; unmatched junction bases: 7. Per germline, CDR1 MNHEY and CDR2 SVGAGI.

As to this clone: One junction end disagrees with the germline gene, perhaps due to a read error. The chain couples TRBV2 to TRBJ2-3; 9 nucleotides match TRBD1. The CDR3 sequence is 16 residues long. Germline CDR1 and CDR2: SNHLY and FYNNEI. This CDR3 is CASIEPGQGGTDTQYF. In nucleotides, the CDR3 is TGTGCCAGCATTGAACCGGGACAGGGAGGTACAGATACGCAGTATTTT.

This clone showed up many times. V gene TRBV29-1 combines with J gene TRBJ1-2; 9 bases agree with TRBD1. V trimming: 6 bases; J trimming: 5 bases; junction bases outside the gene matches: 7. The CDR3 runs 13 residues. Germline values: CDR1 SQVTM, CDR2 ANQGSEA. DNA of the CDR3: TGCAGCGTCCGGACAGGGGACGGGTATGGCTACACCTTC. Its translation is CSVRTGDGYGYTF.

The chain carries TRBV28 and TRBJ1-2, with D perhaps TRBD1 (5 bases). The CDR3 has 14 residues. Between the trimmed V and J ends, which lost 2 bases and 5 bases, there was a span of 12 bases. The V gene's germline CDR1 is MDHEN and CDR2 SYDVKM. The DNA of the CDR3 is TGTGCCAGCAGTTTACCCGGGACTGCATATGGCTACACCTTC. It is translated as CASSLPGTAYGYTF.

This clone has a single count. CDR3 DNA: TGTGCCAGCAGCCGTGACAGAAATCAGCCCCAGCATTTT. Translation: CASSRDRNQPQHF. This chain joins TRBV7-2 and TRBJ1-5; weak D call: TRBD1 (5 bases). V lost 5 bases and J 4 bases, leaving 9 bases between the germline ends. The CDR3 extends over 13 amino acids. Germline V lookup: CDR1 SGHTA, CDR2 FQGNSA. The entire variable domain, with the rest obtained from reference TRBV7-2 and TRBJ1-5, is as follows: GAGVSQSPSNKVTEKGKDVELRCDPISGHTALYWYRQSLGQGLEFLIYFQGNSAPDKSGLPSDRFSAERTGGSVSTLTIQRTQQEDSAVYLCASSRDRNQPQHFGDGTRLSIL.

This clone was seen once. This chain joins TRBV6-1 and TRBJ1-2, with a weak D call TRBD1 (6 bases). The V end was cut by 3 bases, the J end by 4 bases, with 6 bases between. CDR1 is MNHNS and CDR2 is SASEGT in the germline V gene. The CDR3 is 12 residues long. The CDR3 DNA reads as TGTGCCAGCAGTGACAGGGGCTATGGCTACACCTTC. Its translation: CASSDRGYGYTF.

V gene TRBV7-2 combines with J gene TRBJ2-2; D gene ambiguous. Per germline, CDR1 SGHTA and CDR2 FQGNSA. This CDR3 region has 16 residues. Trimming pared 5 bases from V and 5 bases from J, leaving 18 bases between. DNA for the CDR3: TGTGCCAGCAGCCTCCTAAACCCAGGATCTACCGGGGAGCTGTTTTTT. This gives the protein CASSLLNPGSTGELFF.

The chain recombines TRBV28 with TRBJ1-2; the D is unclear. The germline CDR1 and CDR2 sequences are MDHEN and SYDVKM. The ends were cut back, 5 bases at V and 4 bases at J, with 11 bases in the middle. There are 13 residues in the CDR3. The CDR3 sequence is CASSPGPFYGYTF. The CDR3, as DNA: TGTGCCAGCAGTCCTGGGCCTTTCTATGGCTACACCTTC.

The rearrangement uses TRBV6-6 and TRBJ1-5; D is undetermined. This CDR3 contains 13 residues. Trimming took off 2 bases at V and 3 bases at J, with 5 bases between the two ends. Germline CDR1 and CDR2: MNHNY and SVGAGI (reference sequence). CDR3 region: CASSYAHNQPQHF. CDR3 DNA sequence: TGTGCCAGCAGTTACGCGCACAATCAGCCCCAGCATTTT.

The genes are TRBV9 and TRBJ2-1; 11 nucleotides line up with TRBD2. J was trimmed by 7 bases and V by 3 bases; bases with no gene match: 12. The CDR3 extends over 17 amino acids. Per germline, CDR1 SGDLS and CDR2 YYNGEE. The CDR3, as DNA: TGTGCCAGCAGCGCCGTCCTAATAGCGGGAGGGCGAAATGAGCAGTTCTTC. Translation: CASSAVLIAGGRNEQFF.

The rearrangement uses TRBV2 and TRBJ1-5; 9 bases are a match to TRBD1. The CDR3 covers 14 residues. Germline-derived CDR1 and CDR2 are SNHLY and FYNNEI. The J segment lost 6 bases and the V segment lost 6 bases, leaving 6 bases of the junction unmatched. The CDR3 nucleotides read TGTGCCAGCAGCCGGGACAGGGCGTCTCAGCCCCAGCATTTT. It specifies CASSRDRASQPQHF.

DNA for the CDR3: TGTGCCAGCTCACTTAATTCAGCGGGAGAGGGGTACGAGCAGTACTTC. It codes for CASSLNSAGEGYEQYF. V and J are TRBV18 and TRBJ2-7, with 8 bases fitting TRBD2. Losses at the gene ends were 4 bases for V and 4 bases for J; bases not matched to a gene: 12. The CDR3 is 16 amino acids. The germline gives CDR1 KGHSH, CDR2 LQKENI.

This clone has a handful of counts. The chain joins TRBV5-1 to TRBJ2-7, with 7 bases that match TRBD1. The CDR3 runs to 15 residues. V lost 6 bases and J lost 5; bases outside the gene matches: 14. Germline V lookup: CDR1 SGHRS, CDR2 YFSETQ. The CDR3 spells CASMLTGQELDEQYF. CDR3 coding DNA: TGCGCCAGCATGTTAACAGGACAGGAGTTGGACGAGCAGTACTTC.

The chain joins TRBV7-9 to TRBJ1-2; D call uncertain. There are 13 residues in the CDR3. CDR1 is SEHNR, CDR2 FQNEAQ, per germline (reference sequence). V lost 5 bases to trimming and J lost 8 bases, with 15 bases between them. In DNA, the CDR3 is TGTGCCAGCAGCCCGTCCCAATCTTGGGGCTACACCTTC. This translates into CASSPSQSWGYTF. Full variable domain (missing parts from reference TRBV7-9 and TRBJ1-2): DTGVSQNPRHKITKRGQNVTFRCDPISEHNRLYWYRQTLGQGPEFLTYFQNEAQLEKSRLLSDRFSAERPKGSFSTLEIQRTEQGDSAMYLCASSPSQSWGYTFGSGTRLTVV.

V is TRBV19 and J is TRBJ1-5; D is perhaps TRBD1 (6 bases). V dropped 6 bases and J dropped 3 bases, with 15 bases sitting between them. Germline V lookup: CDR1 LNHDA, CDR2 SQIVND (reference sequence). The CDR3 is made up of 15 amino acids. The CDR3 coding sequence is TGTGCCAGTAGCCCTGGACAGAACCCCAATCAGCCCCAGCATTTT. It specifies CASSPGQNPNQPQHF.

The chain uses TRBV5-1 and TRBJ2-1; 10 bases fit TRBD2. V shed 0 bases and J 8 bases; nucleotides not matched to a gene: 11. The CDR3 spans 17 residues. Germline CDR1 and CDR2: SGHRS and YFSETQ. The CDR3, as DNA: TGCGCCAGCAGCTTGGGCCTAGCGGGAGCCATCGTTGATGAGCAGTTCTTC. Protein sequence: CASSLGLAGAIVDEQFF. Looking up the rest from reference TRBV5-1 and TRBJ2-1 gives the full variable domain: KAGVTQTPRYLIKTRGQQVTLSCSPISGHRSVSWYQQTPGQGLQFLFEYFSETQRNKGNFPGRFSGRQFSNSRSEMNVSTLELGDSALYLCASSLGLAGAIVDEQFFGPGTRLTVL.

In this sample, this clone turned up once. The V and J genes are TRBV7-9 and TRBJ2-7; D is perhaps TRBD1 (7 bases). The germline CDR1 and CDR2 sequences are SEHNR and FQNEAQ (reference sequence). The CDR3 covers 15 residues. V was pared by 5 bases and J by 6 bases, with 20 bases between. CDR3 sequence reads: CASSPRDSGGTEQYF. For the CDR3, the DNA is TGTGCCAGCAGCCCCCGGGACAGTGGCGGGACCGAGCAGTACTTC.

V usage is TRBV18 and J usage is TRBJ2-5; 10 bases agree with TRBD2. The germline CDR1 and CDR2 sequences are KGHSH and LQKENI. V shed 1 base and J 2 bases; nucleotides not matched to a gene: 13. This CDR3 comprises 19 residues. DNA of the CDR3: TGTGCCAGCTCACCACGGTCTAGCGGGAGTGAGGGTAGGCAAGAGACCCAGTACTTC. Protein product: CASSPRSSGSEGRQETQYF.

The chain recombines TRBV4-1 with TRBJ2-7; TRBD2 aligns across 9 bases. V shed 1 base, J shed 2 bases, and the junction held 6 bases outside the gene matches. This CDR3 is 16 amino acids long. Per the germline V gene, CDR1 is MGHRA and CDR2 is YSYEKL. The CDR3 sequence is CASSQVGRGRAYEQYF. DNA of the CDR3: TGCGCCAGCAGCCAAGTTGGGCGCGGGAGGGCCTACGAGCAGTACTTC.

The rearrangement links TRBV28 to TRBJ2-7, with unresolved D. The CDR3 covers 13 residues. Germline CDR1 is MDHEN and CDR2 is SYDVKM. Trimming took off 1 base at V and 7 bases at J, with 11 bases between the two ends. The CDR3 DNA reads TGTGCCAGCAGTTTATTGTCCGGTGAGGAGCAGTACTTC. This gives the protein CASSLLSGEEQYF.

This chain links TRBV2 with TRBJ2-7; TRBD2 matches at 12 bases. From germline, CDR1 is SNHLY and CDR2 FYNNEI. The CDR3 consists of 14 residues. V was clipped by 6 bases and J by 2 bases; unmatched bases: 2. CDR3 residues: CASRTSGGTYEQYF. The CDR3, as DNA: TGTGCCAGCAGGACTAGCGGGGGAACCTACGAGCAGTACTTC.

A few counts support this clone. The CDR3 region has the DNA TGTGCCACCAGTGCAGGGGGGACCTCTTCCTACGAGCAGTACTTC. This translates into CATSAGGTSSYEQYF. The chain is built from TRBV24-1 and TRBJ2-7; D might be TRBD1 (7 bases). The length of the CDR3 is 15 residues. The germline V gene has CDR1 KGHDR and CDR2 SFDVKD. V lost 5 bases to trimming and J lost 1 base, with 14 bases between them.

The rearrangement uses TRBV19 and TRBJ1-1; a weak D match, TRBD1 (5 bases). The germline V gene has CDR1 LNHDA and CDR2 SQIVND (reference sequence). CDR3 length: 18 residues. The V and J ends lost 1 base and 1 base respectively, with 19 bases between them. The CDR3 here is CASSIGPGTPTENTEAFF. CDR3 bases: TGTGCCAGTAGTATAGGTCCCGGGACTCCAACGGAGAACACTGAAGCTTTCTTT.

The J gene is TRBJ2-3, the V gene TRBV7-8; D possibly corresponds to TRBD2 (6 bases). V lost 6 bases and J lost 0, with 13 bases in between. The CDR3 runs to 15 residues. Looked up from germline, CDR1 is SGHVS and CDR2 is FQNEAQ. DNA of the CDR3: TGTGCCAGCAGATATAGCGGAACAAGCACAGATACGCAGTATTTT. It specifies CASRYSGTSTDTQYF.

This clone was detected once. The rearrangement uses TRBV18 and TRBJ1-1; D is unresolved. The CDR3 sequence is 16 residues long. Trimming cost V 0 bases and J 0 bases, with 11 bases left between them. From germline, CDR1 is KGHSH and CDR2 LQKENI. The CDR3 bases are TGTGCCAGCTCACCACCGGTGGAAGGTATGAACACTGAAGCTTTCTTT. It encodes CASSPPVEGMNTEAFF.

The CDR3: CASSPRPPTEGYTF. The DNA for the CDR3 is TGTGCCAGCAGCCCCCGTCCACCGACTGAAGGCTACACCTTC. V is TRBV3-1 (or the pseudogene TRBV3-2) and J is TRBJ1-2; D call uncertain. V was shortened by 4 bases and J by 8 bases, with 17 bases between the two germline ends. CDR3 length equals 14 residues. CDR1 LGHDT and CDR2 YNNKEL come from the germline V gene (reference sequence).